This T cell receptor (beta chain) was recorded in a study of control samples from healthy donors and cancer patients. This CDR3 is 15 amino acids long. In germline, CDR1 is LNHDA, CDR2 SQIVND (reference sequence). J was trimmed by 2 bases and V by 6 bases; bases with no gene match: 6. Some clones are missing from TCRdb's copy, which holds only in-frame ones; the method was immunoSEQ multiplex PCR. The data show about 120,000 clones, with 88% seen just once and 2% to 2.5% held by the top ten. The sample taken for sequencing was blood. The rearrangement joins TRBV19 to TRBJ1-4, with 7 nucleotides matching TRBD1. The receptor comes from a woman between 65 and 79 years old in good health. The CDR3 here is CASRERGGTNEKLFF. CDR3 DNA: TGTGCCAGTAGGGAGCGAGGGGGCACTAATGAAAAACTGTTTTTT. The full variable domain, completed using reference TRBV19 and TRBJ1-4, is DGGITQSPKYLFRKEGQNVTLSCEQNLNHDAMYWYRQDPGQGLRLIYYSQIVNDFQKGDIAEGYSVSREKKESFPLTVTSAQKNPTAFYLCASRERGGTNEKLFFGSGTQLSVL.